This TCR beta chain was captured in a study of blood T cell repertoires in COVID-19 (dated by TCRdb to 2020 to 2021). Looking at the study overall: Samples from collaborators originated in the United States, Italy and Spain and spanned both the acute and convalescent phases of COVID-19. The material from the prospective study consisted of cDNA or gDNA derived from T cells, B-cell-depleted T cells, or PBMCs. Nearly every sample came with metadata listing a de-identified subject ID, COVID-19 status, age in years and sex. HLA class I and class II types, where available, came from metadata supplied by the sample provider rather than from assay-based typing. The samples were drawn from two sources: the first 160 participants of the ongoing ImmuneRACE study, and approximately 1,300 subjects contributed by 6 global collaborators. The repertoires were released in a freely available public database meant as a resource for research on the immune response to SARS-CoV-2. The dataset comprised deeply sampled blood TCRbeta repertoires from subjects exposed to, actively infected with, or recovered from COVID-19.

Participants in the prospective study were enrolled through a virtual design, were aged roughly 18 to 100 years, and lived in 24 United States geographic areas. In the prospective study, cohorts were assigned on the basis of participant-reported clinical history obtained from a screening survey and a study questionnaire. ImmuneRACE Cohort 3 recovered participants were defined by two consecutive negative NP/OP PCR tests, healthcare professional clearance, or symptom resolution. Mobile phlebotomists in the prospective study collected whole blood, serum and a nasopharyngeal or oropharyngeal swab from every participant. Prospective study participants could optionally give additional blood draws and questionnaires over an approximately 2-month period. Before DNA extraction, prospective study blood samples were shipped either frozen or at room temperature. A remark on this clone: The target of this receptor is not known. Qualities for individual bases were not recorded, and no much larger clone is one base off.

The CDR3, cysteine through phenylalanine, is 14 amino acids long. Solely the CDR3 DNA is kept, with 42 bases framed from the first base. From a lookup of the germline V gene, CDR1 and CDR2 are SGHRS and YFSETQ. V gives up 4 bases and J gives up 7 bases, and the segment between their germline ends measures 14 bases. The immunoSEQ Assay, a bias-controlled multiplex PCR, was used to amplify TCRbeta CDR3 regions from genomic DNA. The original pipeline was this. The number of nucleated cells in each sample was estimated by amplification of reference gene primers within the assay. To quantify the absolute abundance of each unique TCRbeta CDR3 rearrangement, sequence reads were collapsed and filtered. For each sample, productive Simpson clonality was calculated as the square root of Simpson's diversity index over productive rearrangements. Imported from immuneACCESS, the table was reduced by TCRdb to in-frame sequences with V and J called. These copies leave out some clones; in studies compared against another copy, an unresolved V gene accounts for under half, and the cause of the remainder is not known. V and J calls and clone size are as listed in that table; D and trimming were resolved from the DNA. The sample contains 140,000 or so clones, about 80% of them found a single time. The ten largest account for around 10% of the sample.

Broad study findings and their caveats: Clinical and demographic metadata were provided uncurated, with the amount varying by source and participant.

The sample taken for sequencing was PBMCs or T cells enriched from blood (not recorded which). The rearrangement joined TRBV5-1 to TRBJ1-4; matching of 5 bases hints at TRBD1 as the D gene. The clonotype comes from a man in his fifties or sixties who had recovered from COVID-19. The nucleotide sequence reads TGCGCCAGCAGCACGGGACCGGAGGGTGAAAAACTGTTTTTT. This encodes CASSTGPEGEKLFF.